This entry lists 13 T cell receptor beta chains sequenced from one sample in a study of T cells in women clearing cervical HPV infection. Only in-frame clones appear in the TCRdb table, and some are missing; sequencing was by immunoSEQ multiplex PCR. The sample totals 25,000 to 35,000 clones. Sequencing used blood buffy coat. The receptors were sampled from a woman aged 18 to 75 with a cervical HPV16 infection that either progressed to CIN3+ or cleared (not recorded which).

In regard to this clone: The read finishes 3 residues shy of the CDR3 end, and the germline J gene is used to complete it. The rearrangement joins TRBV10-3 to TRBJ2-2; TRBD2 matches 10 bases. The V gene end was trimmed by 2 bases and the J gene end by 2 bases; junction bases not matched to a gene: 5. The CDR3 spans 17 residues. Germline V gene lookup returns CDR1 ENHRY and CDR2 SYGVKD. CDR3 DNA, as far as it was read: TGTGCCATCAGTGAGCAGCGGGGGGGCAAAAACACCGGGGAG. It yields the protein CAISEQRGGKNTGE. The whole CDR3 is CAISEQRGGKNTGELFF.

About this clone itself: The sequenced fragment ends 3 residues before the CDR3 boundary, so the rest is inferred from the germline J gene. This sequence joins TRBV6-2 or TRBV6-3 and TRBJ2-3, with D tentatively TRBD1 (7 bases). Looked up from germline, CDR1 is MNHEY and CDR2 is SVGEGT. This CDR3 contains 16 residues. The CDR3 region is CASSHSRGAGQETQYF. Partial CDR3 DNA: TGTGCCAGCAGCCACTCCAGGGGGGCAGGGCAAGAGACG.

A remark on this clone: The DNA ends 3 residues before the CDR3 does, and the rest of the CDR3 is filled in from the germline J gene. The chain joins TRBV18 to TRBJ1-1, with D maybe TRBD1 (5 bases). Germline V gives CDR1 KGHSH, CDR2 LQKENI. CDR3 length equals 14 residues. The CDR3 sequence is CASSPPGRGETAFF. The covered CDR3 bases are TGTGCCAGCTCACCACCGGGTAGGGGAGAGACA.

As regards this clone: The DNA ends 3 residues before the CDR3 does, and the rest of the CDR3 is filled in from the germline J gene. The gene calls are TRBV29-1 and TRBJ1-2; D is unclear. The CDR3 has 13 amino acids. Per the germline V gene, CDR1 is SQVTM and CDR2 is ANQGSEA. Incomplete CDR3 DNA: TGCAGCGTCACCTGGGTGGGAGCGGCCGAC. Residues: CSVTWVGAAD. The entire CDR3 protein reads CSVTWVGAADYTF.

In regard to this clone: The read ends 3 residues early relative to the CDR3; the germline J gene fills the gap. The chain combines TRBV11-3 with TRBJ2-2; TRBD1 agrees at 8 bases. The CDR3 covers 13 residues. Germline V lookup: CDR1 SGHNT, CDR2 YENEEA. This CDR3 reads CASSGGGNSPLFF. Incomplete CDR3 DNA: TGTGCCAGCTCAGGGGGCGGAAATTCACCG.

With regard to this clone: The read stops 3 residues short of the end of the CDR3; the missing end is completed from the germline J gene. This sequence joins TRBV5-5 and TRBJ1-6; TRBD1 agrees at 10 bases. With V trimmed by 4 bases and J by 10 bases, 8 bases remained unmatched. Germline V gene sequence: CDR1 SGHKS, CDR2 YYEKEE (reference sequence). The CDR3 consists of 15 residues. The DNA read from the CDR3 is TGTGCCAGCAGCCGGACGACAGGGGGCGACTCACCC. It translates to CASSRTTGGDSP. The whole CDR3 is CASSRTTGGDSPLHF.

As to this clone: The CDR3 extends 3 residues past the end of the read, so its final part is completed from the germline J gene. The J gene is TRBJ2-5, the V gene TRBV14; TRBD1 is a possible D gene (5 bases). CDR3 length: 13 amino acids. V was trimmed by 4 bases and J by 5 bases, leaving 11 bases between them. CDR1 is SGHDN, CDR2 FVKESK, per germline. The CDR3 reads CASSLHPGETQYF. The CDR3 DNA, read in part, is TGTGCCAGCAGCCTACATCCAGGGGAGACC.

For this clone: The DNA ends 3 residues before the CDR3 does, and the rest of the CDR3 is filled in from the germline J gene. The chain has TRBV5-6 and TRBJ1-2; D is unclear. The CDR3 sequence is 13 residues long. The germline V gene encodes CDR1 SGHDT and CDR2 YYEEEE. Partial CDR3 DNA: TGTGCCAGCAGCTTGTGGTTAGGAGACGGG. Translating it yields CASSLWLGDG. The whole CDR3 reads CASSLWLGDGYTF.

Concerning this clone: The read falls 3 residues short of the CDR3 end, and the missing part is taken from the germline J gene. This rearrangement joins TRBV2 to TRBJ1-5; weak D call: TRBD1 (6 bases). CDR1 SNHLY and CDR2 FYNNEI come from the germline V gene. CDR3 length equals 13 residues. Trimming removed 7 bases at V and 2 bases at J, with 9 bases between. The part of the CDR3 DNA that was read is TGTGCCAGCAAACAGGGAGGCAATCAGCCC. It encodes CASKQGGNQP. The whole CDR3 region reads CASKQGGNQPQHF.

CDR3 DNA (partial): TGTGCCAGCAGCGATGACTACAAAGAGACC. It yields the protein CASSDDYKET. The CDR3, in full, reads CASSDDYKETQYF. The rearrangement links TRBV7-2 to TRBJ2-5; TRBD2 might be the D (5 bases). The DNA ends 3 residues before the CDR3 does, and the rest of the CDR3 is filled in from the germline J gene. Germline CDR1 SGHTA, CDR2 FQGNSA. The CDR3 is made up of 13 amino acids. V lost 5 bases to trimming and J lost 3 bases, with 10 bases between them. The full variable domain, completed using reference TRBV7-2 and TRBJ2-5, is GAGVSQSPSNKVTEKGKDVELRCDPISGHTALYWYRQSLGQGLEFLIYFQGNSAPDKSGLPSDRFSAERTGGSVSTLTIQRTQQEDSAVYLCASSDDYKETQYFGPGTRLLVL.

On this clone: Read data end 3 residues before the CDR3 end; the end is taken from the germline J gene. The gene calls are TRBV6-2 or TRBV6-3 and TRBJ1-5; possible D gene TRBD1, 6 bases. V lost 9 bases and J lost 2, with 17 bases in between. Germline V lookup: CDR1 MNHEY, CDR2 SVGEGT. The CDR3 has 15 amino acids. The sequenced CDR3 bases are TGTGCCAGTGAGGGGGGGCGGAGAGGCAATCAGCCC. This codes for CASEGGRRGNQP. The full CDR3 protein reads CASEGGRRGNQPQHF.

Note on this clone: At one end, the junction sequence differs from germline, possibly due to a read error. The read ends 3 residues early relative to the CDR3; the germline J gene fills the gap. The identical CDR3 is also encoded by other nucleotide sequences in the sample. This rearrangement joins TRBV2 to TRBJ1-3; D is perhaps TRBD1 (5 bases). The CDR3 spans 14 residues. Germline CDR1 and CDR2: SNHLY and FYNNEI. The sequenced CDR3 bases are TGTGCCAGCAGTGCAGGGAGTTCCGGAAACACA. It translates to CASSAGSSGNT. The whole CDR3 protein reads CASSAGSSGNTIYF. Complete variable domain (other parts from reference TRBV2 and TRBJ1-3): EPEVTQTPSHQVTQMGQEVILRCVPISNHLYFYWYRQILGQKVEFLVSFYNNEISEKSEIFDDQFSVERPDGSNFTLKIRSTKLEDSAMYFCASSAGSSGNTIYFGEGSWLTVV.

CDR3 DNA, as far as it was read: TGCAGTGCTAGAGATGGGACTAGCGGGGGCGGAGATACG. Residues: CSARDGTSGGGDT. The whole CDR3 protein is CSARDGTSGGGDTQYF. The chain carries TRBV20-1 and TRBJ2-3, with 14 bases aligning to TRBD2. The CDR3 end lies 3 residues beyond the end of the read and is filled in from the germline J gene. Germline assignment: CDR1 DFQATT and CDR2 SNEGSKA (reference sequence). The CDR3 is made up of 16 amino acids. Unmatched junction bases numbered 4, after V lost 0 bases and J lost 5 bases.